The rows below give T cell receptor beta chains drawn from one sample of a study of T-cell memory formation after mild COVID-19. TCRdb recomputed calls from the 5' RACE reads with MiXCR, one row per CDR3 protein. The sample carries just under 350,000 distinct CDR3 sequences, approximately 13% recorded once. Source material: PBMCs or a T cell subset sorted from them (not recorded which). The receptors shown here come from a man aged 18 to 29 who had mild COVID-19 (a few samples of this study predate the infection). Cell type and time point are not known. CDR3s include the opening cysteine and the closing phenylalanine or tryptophan. D genes are given only for firm matches. The listing skips clone size in some rows; elsewhere it reads once, few, many or a size class.

cdr3_length: 16; clone_size: .; d_call: TRBD2; v_call: TRBV7-9; j_call: TRBJ2-5; cdr3_nt: TGTGCCAGCAGCTTAGTAGGCGGGGGGGCCGGAAAGACCCAGTACTTC; cdr3_aa: CASSLVGGGAGKTQYF
cdr3_length: 16; clone_size: .; d_call: .; v_call: TRBV6-6; j_call: TRBJ1-1; cdr3_nt: TGTGCCAGCAGGAAAACGATGGCTTTTGAGGACACTGAAGCTTTCTTT; cdr3_aa: CASRKTMAFEDTEAFF
cdr3_length: 16; clone_size: .; d_call: .; v_call: TRBV6-1; j_call: TRBJ2-1; cdr3_nt: TGTGCCAGCAGTGAATACTCCAGAGAACGCTACAATGAGCAGTTCTTC; cdr3_aa: CASSEYSRERYNEQFF
cdr3_length: 12; clone_size: .; d_call: .; v_call: TRBV3-1; j_call: TRBJ1-1; cdr3_nt: TGTGCCAGCAGCTACGGACGGATTGAAGCTTTCTTT; cdr3_aa: CASSYGRIEAFF
cdr3_length: 15; clone_size: many; d_call: .; v_call: TRBV7-3; j_call: TRBJ2-6; cdr3_nt: TGTGCCAGCAGCTTAACAGGGCCCGGGGCCAACGTCCTGACTTTC; cdr3_aa: CASSLTGPGANVLTF
cdr3_length: 15; clone_size: .; d_call: TRBD1; v_call: TRBV7-9; j_call: TRBJ1-6; cdr3_nt: TGTGCCAGCAGCTTGGACAGGGTGGGCAATTCACCCCTCCACTTT; cdr3_aa: CASSLDRVGNSPLHF
cdr3_length: 20; clone_size: .; d_call: .; v_call: TRBV4-3; j_call: TRBJ2-3; cdr3_nt: TGCGCCAGCAGCCAAGATAAATACCCGTCGGGTTTTACTAGCACAGATACGCAGTATTTT; cdr3_aa: CASSQDKYPSGFTSTDTQYF
cdr3_length: 16; clone_size: many; d_call: TRBD1; v_call: TRBV18; j_call: TRBJ2-3; cdr3_nt: TGTGCCAGCTCATCCGGGGGACAGGGTGCAACAGATACGCAGTATTTT; cdr3_aa: CASSSGGQGATDTQYF
cdr3_length: 13; clone_size: few; d_call: TRBD1; v_call: TRBV12-3/TRBV12-4; j_call: TRBJ2-7; cdr3_nt: TGTGCCAGCAGGGGGGACAGCCCCTACGAGCAGTACTTC; cdr3_aa: CASRGDSPYEQYF
cdr3_length: 12; clone_size: .; d_call: TRBD1; v_call: TRBV20-1; j_call: TRBJ1-2; cdr3_nt: TGCAGTGCTAGTGGGACAGGAGCAGGCTACACCTTC; cdr3_aa: CSASGTGAGYTF
cdr3_length: 11; clone_size: .; d_call: .; v_call: TRBV28; j_call: TRBJ1-1; cdr3_nt: TGTGCCAGCAGTTTGAGGACGGGAGCTTTCTTT; cdr3_aa: CASSLRTGAFF
cdr3_length: 17; clone_size: few; d_call: TRBD2; v_call: TRBV7-9; j_call: TRBJ2-3; cdr3_nt: TGTGCCAGCAGCTTAGTCCCGACTAGCGGGGCCACAGATACGCAGTATTTT; cdr3_aa: CASSLVPTSGATDTQYF
cdr3_length: 17; clone_size: few; d_call: TRBD1; v_call: TRBV7-2; j_call: TRBJ2-5; cdr3_nt: TGTGCCAGCAGCTCCTTATTCGACAGGGCCACCCAAGAGACCCAGTACTTC; cdr3_aa: CASSSLFDRATQETQYF
cdr3_length: 17; clone_size: few; d_call: TRBD2; v_call: TRBV11-2; j_call: TRBJ2-1; cdr3_nt: TGTGCCAGCAGCTTGGAGCGGGGGGGCCTCCCCTACAATGAGCAGTTCTTC; cdr3_aa: CASSLERGGLPYNEQFF
cdr3_length: 15; clone_size: .; d_call: .; v_call: TRBV7-2; j_call: TRBJ2-7; cdr3_nt: TGTGCCAGCAGCTTAAGATCGGCTGGAAGAAACGAGCAGTACTTC; cdr3_aa: CASSLRSAGRNEQYF
cdr3_length: 20; clone_size: few; d_call: TRBD1; v_call: TRBV7-3; j_call: TRBJ2-3; cdr3_nt: TGTGCCAGCAGCTCATATCCATTGGGACAGACCAAAAGAAACACAGATACGCAGTATTTT; cdr3_aa: CASSSYPLGQTKRNTDTQYF
cdr3_length: 15; clone_size: .; d_call: .; v_call: TRBV6-2/TRBV6-3; j_call: TRBJ1-5; cdr3_nt: TGTGCCAGCAGCACAACGGGTCACGGCGATCAGCCCCAGCATTTT; cdr3_aa: CASSTTGHGDQPQHF
cdr3_length: 12; clone_size: many; d_call: .; v_call: TRBV20-1; j_call: TRBJ1-3; cdr3_nt: TGCAGTGCTGCTGGGCCCGGAAACACCATATATTTT; cdr3_aa: CSAAGPGNTIYF
cdr3_length: 14; clone_size: .; d_call: TRBD2; v_call: TRBV20-1; j_call: TRBJ2-5; cdr3_nt: TGCAGTGCGGCGGGGGGATATTTGCGAGAGACCCAGTACTTC; cdr3_aa: CSAAGGYLRETQYF
cdr3_length: 15; clone_size: few; d_call: TRBD1; v_call: TRBV19; j_call: TRBJ1-2; cdr3_nt: TGTGCCAGTAGTGTCCCGGACAGGGGGGACTATGGCTACACCTTC; cdr3_aa: CASSVPDRGDYGYTF
cdr3_length: 16; clone_size: few; d_call: TRBD2; v_call: TRBV24-1; j_call: TRBJ2-1; cdr3_nt: TGTGCCACCAGTGGCTCGCGGGGGGGCCCCTACAATGAGCAGTTCTTC; cdr3_aa: CATSGSRGGPYNEQFF
cdr3_length: 14; clone_size: .; d_call: .; v_call: TRBV25-1; j_call: TRBJ2-7; cdr3_nt: TGTGCCAGCAGGGGGAGTGGGAGTGCCTACGAGCAGTACTTC; cdr3_aa: CASRGSGSAYEQYF
cdr3_length: 16; clone_size: .; d_call: .; v_call: TRBV18; j_call: TRBJ1-6; cdr3_nt: TGTGCCAGCTCACCGGATACAGGGTCCTATAATTCACCCCTCCACTTT; cdr3_aa: CASSPDTGSYNSPLHF
cdr3_length: 17; clone_size: few; d_call: TRBD1; v_call: TRBV27; j_call: TRBJ1-1; cdr3_nt: TGTGCCAGCAGTTTATTTGCGGCTGGGACAGGGGGTTCTGAAGCTTTCTTT; cdr3_aa: CASSLFAAGTGGSEAFF
cdr3_length: 12; clone_size: .; d_call: .; v_call: TRBV9; j_call: TRBJ2-2; cdr3_nt: TGTGCCAGCAACGCGAACACCGGGGAGCTGTTTTTT; cdr3_aa: CASNANTGELFF
cdr3_length: 16; clone_size: many; d_call: TRBD1; v_call: TRBV19; j_call: TRBJ1-2; cdr3_nt: TGTGCCAGTAGCCGACAGGGGGCAATTGGAAGCTATGGCTACACCTTC; cdr3_aa: CASSRQGAIGSYGYTF
cdr3_length: 16; clone_size: .; d_call: .; v_call: TRBV6-2/TRBV6-3; j_call: TRBJ2-3; cdr3_nt: TGTGCCAGCACTCTAGACAGGGCTAGCGGCACAGATACGCAGTATTTT; cdr3_aa: CASTLDRASGTDTQYF
cdr3_length: 13; clone_size: once; d_call: .; v_call: TRBV29-1; j_call: TRBJ2-5; cdr3_nt: TGCAGCGTTGAATCGGGGGTCCAAGAGACCCAGTACTTC; cdr3_aa: CSVESGVQETQYF
cdr3_length: 16; clone_size: .; d_call: .; v_call: TRBV21-1; j_call: TRBJ1-1; cdr3_nt: TGTGCCAGCAGCAAAGTTGGGGTTCGTTGGAACACTGAAGCTTTCTTT; cdr3_aa: CASSKVGVRWNTEAFF
cdr3_length: 16; clone_size: few; d_call: TRBD2; v_call: TRBV3-1; j_call: TRBJ2-3; cdr3_nt: TGTGCCAGCAGCCATATAAGGACTAGCGGCACAGATACGCAGTATTTT; cdr3_aa: CASSHIRTSGTDTQYF
cdr3_length: 13; clone_size: few; d_call: TRBD1; v_call: TRBV19; j_call: TRBJ1-2; cdr3_nt: TGTGCCAGTACGCGGGGGGGGACAGATGGCTACACCTTC; cdr3_aa: CASTRGGTDGYTF
cdr3_length: 14; clone_size: .; d_call: .; v_call: TRBV6-1; j_call: TRBJ2-7; cdr3_nt: TGTGCCAGCAGTGGCCGCAAAAACACCTACGAGCAGTACTTC; cdr3_aa: CASSGRKNTYEQYF
cdr3_length: 15; clone_size: .; d_call: .; v_call: TRBV7-9; j_call: TRBJ1-4; cdr3_nt: TGTGCCAGCAGCTTAGGATCAGGGAGTTGGGAAAAACTGTTTTTT; cdr3_aa: CASSLGSGSWEKLFF
cdr3_length: 15; clone_size: .; d_call: TRBD1; v_call: TRBV5-5; j_call: TRBJ2-1; cdr3_nt: TGTGCCAGCAGCTTCAGTTGGGACAGGGGCGATGAGCAGTTCTTC; cdr3_aa: CASSFSWDRGDEQFF
cdr3_length: 17; clone_size: .; d_call: TRBD1; v_call: TRBV24-1; j_call: TRBJ2-3; cdr3_nt: TGTGCCACCAGTGAGCCGGACAGGACCACTACCACAGATACGCAGTATTTT; cdr3_aa: CATSEPDRTTTTDTQYF
cdr3_length: 16; clone_size: few; d_call: TRBD1; v_call: TRBV7-9; j_call: TRBJ2-1; cdr3_nt: TGTGCCAGCAGCCGCTGGACAGGGGGCATCCACAATGAGCAGTTCTTC; cdr3_aa: CASSRWTGGIHNEQFF
cdr3_length: 14; clone_size: many; d_call: .; v_call: TRBV24-1; j_call: TRBJ2-5; cdr3_nt: TGTGCCACCAGTGTCTCGGGGGCCCAAGAGACCCAGTACTTC; cdr3_aa: CATSVSGAQETQYF
cdr3_length: 14; clone_size: .; d_call: TRBD1; v_call: TRBV2; j_call: TRBJ1-5; cdr3_nt: TGTGCCAGCAGCCGGACAGGGAGGGGACAGCCCCAGCATTTT; cdr3_aa: CASSRTGRGQPQHF
cdr3_length: 15; clone_size: few; d_call: .; v_call: TRBV9; j_call: TRBJ2-7; cdr3_nt: TGTGCCAGCAGCGTAGGCCAGGACGGTACCTACGAGCAGTACTTC; cdr3_aa: CASSVGQDGTYEQYF
cdr3_length: 16; clone_size: .; d_call: .; v_call: TRBV7-3; j_call: TRBJ2-3; cdr3_nt: TGTGCCAGCAGCTGGGACGATTCTGGTGGGACAGATACGCAGTATTTT; cdr3_aa: CASSWDDSGGTDTQYF
cdr3_length: 14; clone_size: few; d_call: TRBD1; v_call: TRBV7-6; j_call: TRBJ1-1; cdr3_nt: TGTGCCAGCAGCGCCGGACAGGGGGACACTGAAGCTTTCTTT; cdr3_aa: CASSAGQGDTEAFF
cdr3_length: 14; clone_size: .; d_call: .; v_call: TRBV12-3/TRBV12-4; j_call: TRBJ1-1; cdr3_nt: TGTGCCAGCAGTTTGGAGGAGGGTATGGCTGAAGCTTTCTTT; cdr3_aa: CASSLEEGMAEAFF
cdr3_length: 15; clone_size: .; d_call: TRBD1; v_call: TRBV7-8; j_call: TRBJ2-5; cdr3_nt: TGTGCCAGCAGACCCAACAGGGGCGAACAAGAGACCCAGTACTTC; cdr3_aa: CASRPNRGEQETQYF
cdr3_length: 12; clone_size: few; d_call: TRBD2; v_call: TRBV6-5; j_call: TRBJ2-7; cdr3_nt: TGTGCCAGCAATCGGGGGGGCTACGAGCAGTACTTC; cdr3_aa: CASNRGGYEQYF
cdr3_length: 17; clone_size: many; d_call: TRBD2; v_call: TRBV5-5; j_call: TRBJ2-1; cdr3_nt: TGTGCCAGCAGCCCTTGGACTAGCGGCAGCTCCTACAATGAGCAGTTCTTC; cdr3_aa: CASSPWTSGSSYNEQFF
cdr3_length: 15; clone_size: few; d_call: TRBD2; v_call: TRBV5-8; j_call: TRBJ2-5; cdr3_nt: TGTGCCAGCAGCTGGGGGACTAGCGGGCAAGAGACCCAGTACTTC; cdr3_aa: CASSWGTSGQETQYF
cdr3_length: 13; clone_size: .; d_call: .; v_call: TRBV9; j_call: TRBJ1-2; cdr3_nt: TGTGCCAGCAGCGTAGGGACAGCTTCAGGCTACACCTTC; cdr3_aa: CASSVGTASGYTF
cdr3_length: 17; clone_size: .; d_call: TRBD1; v_call: TRBV6-5; j_call: TRBJ1-4; cdr3_nt: TGTGCCAGCACCCCCGAAAGGAGGACAGGGAAAGATGAAAAACTGTTTTTT; cdr3_aa: CASTPERRTGKDEKLFF
cdr3_length: 14; clone_size: .; d_call: .; v_call: TRBV27; j_call: TRBJ2-7; cdr3_nt: TGTGCCAGCAGACTAACAGGTGTGGGCCCCGAGCAGTACTTC; cdr3_aa: CASRLTGVGPEQYF
cdr3_length: 12; clone_size: many; d_call: .; v_call: TRBV6-5; j_call: TRBJ1-6; cdr3_nt: TGTGCCAGCAGAAACCCTGATTCACCCCTCCACTTT; cdr3_aa: CASRNPDSPLHF
cdr3_length: 16; clone_size: .; d_call: .; v_call: TRBV2; j_call: TRBJ1-1; cdr3_nt: TGTGCCAGCAGTGAAGGGAACGCAGGGCCAAACACTGAAGCTTTCTTT; cdr3_aa: CASSEGNAGPNTEAFF
cdr3_length: 14; clone_size: many; d_call: .; v_call: TRBV4-3; j_call: TRBJ2-7; cdr3_nt: TGCGCCAGCAGCCAAGATCTGGGTGTTTACGAGCAGTACTTC; cdr3_aa: CASSQDLGVYEQYF
cdr3_length: 14; clone_size: .; d_call: .; v_call: TRBV11-2; j_call: TRBJ2-3; cdr3_nt: TGTGCCAGCAGCTTAGTATGGGGGTCAGATACGCAGTATTTT; cdr3_aa: CASSLVWGSDTQYF
cdr3_length: 17; clone_size: .; d_call: TRBD1; v_call: TRBV11-2; j_call: TRBJ1-1; cdr3_nt: TGTGCCAGCAGCTTCTCTGTCGGACAGGGGATGAACACTGAAGCTTTCTTT; cdr3_aa: CASSFSVGQGMNTEAFF